Reported below is one TCR beta chain. In the study's own analysis: Researchers report that nucleated cell counts were estimated from reference gene primer amplification. Measured with immunoSEQ multiplex PCR; TCRdb has only the in-frame clones, and not every one. V, J and clone size are taken as reported in that table, and D and trimming were inferred from the DNA itself. The sample shows tens of thousands of clones, 80% of them seen only once. This sample was taken from a study of blood T cell repertoires in COVID-19. Study-level background: Acute and convalescent COVID-19 samples came from the United States, Italy and Spain. PBMCs, B-cell-depleted T cells, or T cells were the source of the cDNA or gDNA that made up the material.

V lost 2 bases and J lost 0; bases outside the gene matches: 7. The CDR3 sequence is 17 residues long. Germline CDR1 and CDR2: MNHNS and SASEGT. This TCR was recovered from a man aged 60-69 years with active or convalescent COVID-19. The V gene is TRBV6-1, the J gene TRBJ2-3, with 8 bases aligning to TRBD2. Sequenced sample: peripheral blood. The chain's CDR3 is CASSERHGGGSTDTQYF. DNA of the CDR3: TGTGCCAGCAGTGAAAGGCATGGCGGGGGGAGCACAGATACGCAGTATTTT.